Below, 4 T cell receptor beta chains from the same sample are listed, as sequenced in a study of blood T cells in healthy people across ages. The use of a sample-barcoded 5' primer and a J-beta primer mix characterized a second PCR of roughly 6 to 12 cycles. Each CDR3 protein gets one entry after TCRdb re-called the 5' RACE reads with MiXCR. The data hold about 720,000 distinct CDR3 sequences, with 22% observed a single time. Sequenced input: blood. These receptors originate from a man between 65 and 85 years old in good health.

The chain recombines TRBV12-3 or TRBV12-4 with TRBJ2-3, with a weak D call TRBD1 (5 bases). The CDR3 spans 15 residues. Trimming took 6 bases from V and 1 from J, leaving 14 bases between them. CDR3 DNA sequence: TGTGCCAGCAGGCTAAGGGGCCCGGGCACAGATACGCAGTATTTT. This sequence encodes CASRLRGPGTDTQYF.

This clonotype was counted only a few times. The V call is TRBV20-1, the J call TRBJ2-1; the match to TRBD2 covers 12 bases. The length of the CDR3 is 17 residues. CDR1 DFQATT and CDR2 SNEGSKA come from the germline V gene (reference sequence). The ends lost 0 bases at V and 4 bases at J; junction bases unmatched: 7. The CDR3 here is CSAREPSGGGPYNEQFF. The CDR3 nucleotides read TGCAGTGCTAGAGAGCCTAGCGGGGGGGGGCCGTACAATGAGCAGTTCTTC.

This clonotype has at least ten counts. J is TRBJ1-1 and V is TRBV7-9; D unresolved. Germline V lookup: CDR1 SEHNR, CDR2 FQNEAQ (reference sequence). This CDR3 has 15 residues. Between the trimmed V and J ends, which lost 5 bases and 6 bases, there was a span of 19 bases. CDR3: CASSRLIPETAEAFF. The CDR3 DNA reads as TGTGCCAGCAGCCGACTTATCCCCGAAACAGCTGAAGCTTTCTTT.

The chain carries TRBV7-2 and TRBJ2-3, with D possibly being TRBD2 (6 bases). This CDR3 contains 16 residues. Germline V lookup: CDR1 SGHTA, CDR2 FQGNSA. Deletions cut 1 base from V and 0 bases from J, with 11 bases between. The CDR3 DNA sequence: TGTGCCAGCAGCTTAGGATCGCTAGCGAGCACAGATACGCAGTATTTT. Translated, it gives CASSLGSLASTDTQYF.